These T cell receptor beta chains were read from a single sample in a study of CD8+ T cells in alopecia areata. Sequencing was performed with immunoSEQ multiplex PCR; in TCRdb, only in-frame clones are kept and a portion is missing. The profile covers about 160,000 clones, with about three fifths appearing a single time and 0.91% taken by the ten largest. This sample comprised CD4+ T cells sorted from blood, obtained at week 4, from a patient treated with tofacitinib. The receptors originated from a human donor with alopecia areata. Both conserved end residues are trimmed from each CDR3. Each record gives: V gene, CDR3 length, CDR3 protein.

V: TRBV30; length: 14; CDR3: AWSTYLRGYTDTQY
V: TRBV2; length: 11; CDR3: ASRRSANEKLF
V: TRBV30; length: 9; CDR3: AWSVGQIRF
V: TRBV5-1; length: 13; CDR3: ASSFTGTNTGELF
V: TRBV30; length: 10; CDR3: AWKLAAEKLF
V: TRBV11-2; length: 15; CDR3: ASSSKSQLSNEDEQF
V: TRBV30; length: 11; CDR3: AWISGRGNGYT
V: TRBV11-2; length: 14; CDR3: ASPAVGTLGNTEAF
V: TRBV29-1; length: 13; CDR3: SVVAGTISQETQY
V: TRBV29-1; length: 11; CDR3: SVVGAGQETQY
V: TRBV28; length: 12; CDR3: ASSLIDKSRGYT
V: TRBV2; length: 9; CDR3: ASTGNTEAF
V: TRBV30; length: 10; CDR3: AWNYNSYEQY
V: TRBV5-4; length: 13; CDR3: ASSSGQGGTGELF